This T cell receptor beta chain was recorded in a study of blood T cell repertoires in COVID-19. About the study: Researchers got acute and convalescent COVID-19 samples from the United States, Italy and Spain. Nucleic acid was either cDNA or gDNA, and it came from T cells, B-cell-depleted T cells, or PBMCs.

Trimming stripped 3 bases from V and 6 bases from J, with 8 bases between. Germline values: CDR1 SNHLY, CDR2 FYNNEI. The length of the CDR3 is 13 residues. Authors' processing steps: Amplification from reference gene primers served as the basis for estimated nucleated cell counts. TCRdb keeps only in-frame clones here, not all; method: immunoSEQ multiplex PCR. Clonal size and the V and J genes are those of that table, whereas D and trimming came from the DNA. The repertoire holds roughly 240,000 clones, with around 86% as singletons. The chain uses TRBV2 and TRBJ2-2; D is perhaps TRBD2 (5 bases). The source material was peripheral blood. This receptor was taken from a man younger than 35 with active or convalescent COVID-19. This CDR3 reads CASSDRDPGELFF. The CDR3 bases are TGTGCCAGCAGTGATCGGGATCCCGGGGAGCTGTTTTTT.